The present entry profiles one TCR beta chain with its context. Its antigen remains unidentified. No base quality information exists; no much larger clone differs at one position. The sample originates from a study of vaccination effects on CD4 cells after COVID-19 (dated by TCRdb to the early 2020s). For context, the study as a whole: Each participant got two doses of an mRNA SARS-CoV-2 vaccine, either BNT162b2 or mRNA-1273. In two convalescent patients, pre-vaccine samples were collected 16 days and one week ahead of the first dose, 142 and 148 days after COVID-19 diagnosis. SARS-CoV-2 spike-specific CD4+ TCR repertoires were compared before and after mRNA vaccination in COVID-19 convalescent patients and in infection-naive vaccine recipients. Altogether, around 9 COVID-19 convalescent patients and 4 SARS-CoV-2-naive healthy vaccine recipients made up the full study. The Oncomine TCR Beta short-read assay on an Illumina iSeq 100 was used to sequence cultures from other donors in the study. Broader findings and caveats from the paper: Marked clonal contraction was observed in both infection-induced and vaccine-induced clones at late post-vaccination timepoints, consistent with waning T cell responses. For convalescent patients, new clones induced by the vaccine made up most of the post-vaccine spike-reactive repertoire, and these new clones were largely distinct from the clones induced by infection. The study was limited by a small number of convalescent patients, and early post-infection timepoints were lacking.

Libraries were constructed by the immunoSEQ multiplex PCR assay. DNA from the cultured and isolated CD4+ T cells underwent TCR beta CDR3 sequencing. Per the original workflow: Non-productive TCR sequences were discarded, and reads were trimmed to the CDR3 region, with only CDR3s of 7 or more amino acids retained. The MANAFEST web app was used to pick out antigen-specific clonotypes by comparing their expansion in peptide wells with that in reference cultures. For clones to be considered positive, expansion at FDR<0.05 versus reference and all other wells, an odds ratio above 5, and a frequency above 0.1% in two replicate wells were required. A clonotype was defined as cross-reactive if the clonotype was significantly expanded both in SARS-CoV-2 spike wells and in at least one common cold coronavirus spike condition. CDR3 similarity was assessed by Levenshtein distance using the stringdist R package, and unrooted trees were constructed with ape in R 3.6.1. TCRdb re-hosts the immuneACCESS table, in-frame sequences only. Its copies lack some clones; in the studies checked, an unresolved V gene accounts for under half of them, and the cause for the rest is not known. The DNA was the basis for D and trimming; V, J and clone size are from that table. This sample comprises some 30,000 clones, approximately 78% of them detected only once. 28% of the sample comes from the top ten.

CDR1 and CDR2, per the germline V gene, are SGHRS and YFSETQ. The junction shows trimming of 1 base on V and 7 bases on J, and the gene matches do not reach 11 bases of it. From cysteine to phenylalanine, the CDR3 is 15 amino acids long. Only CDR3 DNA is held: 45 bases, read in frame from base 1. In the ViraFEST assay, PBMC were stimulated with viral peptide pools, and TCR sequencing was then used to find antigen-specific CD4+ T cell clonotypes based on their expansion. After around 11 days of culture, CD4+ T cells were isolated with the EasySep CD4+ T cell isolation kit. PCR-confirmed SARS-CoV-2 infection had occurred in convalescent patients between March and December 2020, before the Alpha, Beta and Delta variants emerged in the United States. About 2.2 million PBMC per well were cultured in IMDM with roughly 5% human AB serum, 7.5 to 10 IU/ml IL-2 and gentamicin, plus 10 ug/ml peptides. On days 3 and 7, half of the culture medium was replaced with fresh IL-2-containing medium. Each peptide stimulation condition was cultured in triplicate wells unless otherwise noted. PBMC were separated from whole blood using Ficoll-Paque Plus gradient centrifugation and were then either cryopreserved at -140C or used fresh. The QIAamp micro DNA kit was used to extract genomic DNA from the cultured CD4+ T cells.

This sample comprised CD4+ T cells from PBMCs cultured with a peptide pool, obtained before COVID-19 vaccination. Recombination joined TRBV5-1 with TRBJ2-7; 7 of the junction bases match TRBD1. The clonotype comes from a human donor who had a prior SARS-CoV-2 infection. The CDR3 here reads CASSLYDRETMEQYF. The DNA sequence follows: TGCGCCAGCAGCTTGTATGACAGGGAAACGATGGAGCAGTACTTC.